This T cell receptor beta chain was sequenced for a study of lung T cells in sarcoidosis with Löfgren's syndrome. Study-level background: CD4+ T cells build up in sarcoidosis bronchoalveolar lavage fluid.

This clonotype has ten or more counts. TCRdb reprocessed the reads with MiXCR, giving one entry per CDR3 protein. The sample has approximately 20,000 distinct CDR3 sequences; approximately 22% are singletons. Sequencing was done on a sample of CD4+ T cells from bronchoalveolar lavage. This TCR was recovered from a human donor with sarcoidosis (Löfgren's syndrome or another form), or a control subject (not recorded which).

The CDR3 bases are TGTGCCAGTTCCCGCGGGAGTAGAGGGTATGAGCAGTTCTTC. It encodes CASSRGSRGYEQFF. The rearrangement links TRBV19 to TRBJ2-1; 7 nucleotides match TRBD2. The germline gives CDR1 LNHDA, CDR2 SQIVND (reference sequence). The J segment lost 8 bases and the V segment lost 8 bases, leaving 12 bases of the junction unmatched. The CDR3 runs 14 residues.